This T cell receptor (beta chain) is from a study of shared clonotypes between healthy human individuals. Findings and caveats of the study: A few donors showed sharing of about 4.6% of naive CD4 clonotypes.

Of note for this clone: Its antigen is undetermined.

Measured with immunoSEQ multiplex PCR; TCRdb has only the in-frame clones, and not every one. This sample has roughly 2.2 million clones, with around 90% found just once. V was clipped by 0 bases and J by 8 bases, with 8 bases between them. The germline CDR1 and CDR2 sequences are SGHTA and FQGNSA. This CDR3 has 13 amino acids. This receptor was identified in a man younger than 35 in good health. Some clones in this sample may be carry-over from other donors' samples. The source material was naive CD4+ T cells from PBMCs. As to subset: CD45RA+ positively selected. The rearrangement uses TRBV7-2 and TRBJ1-3; D gene ambiguous. The CDR3 region is CASSLARVDTIYF. In DNA, the CDR3 is TGTGCCAGCAGCTTAGCACGGGTAGACACCATATATTTT.